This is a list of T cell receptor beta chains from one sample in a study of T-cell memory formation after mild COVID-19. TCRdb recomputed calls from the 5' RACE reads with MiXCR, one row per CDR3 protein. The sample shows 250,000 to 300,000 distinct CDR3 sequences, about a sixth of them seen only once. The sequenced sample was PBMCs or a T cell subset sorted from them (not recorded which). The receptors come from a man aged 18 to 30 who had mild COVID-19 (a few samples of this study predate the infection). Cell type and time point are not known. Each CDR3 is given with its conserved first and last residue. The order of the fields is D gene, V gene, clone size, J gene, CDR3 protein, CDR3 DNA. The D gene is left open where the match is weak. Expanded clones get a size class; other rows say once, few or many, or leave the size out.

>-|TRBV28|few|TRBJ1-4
CASSLFQGNDKLFF
TGTGCCAGCAGTTTATTCCAGGGTAATGACAAACTGTTTTTT
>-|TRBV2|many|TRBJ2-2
CASSEGKNTGELFF
TGTGCCAGCAGTGAAGGCAAGAACACCGGGGAGCTGTTTTTT
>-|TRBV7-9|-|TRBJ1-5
CASGMDATQPQHF
TGTGCCAGCGGAATGGACGCGACTCAGCCCCAGCATTTT
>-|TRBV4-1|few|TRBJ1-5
CASSQEQGRVNQPQHF
TGCGCCAGCAGCCAAGAACAGGGCAGGGTGAATCAGCCCCAGCATTTT
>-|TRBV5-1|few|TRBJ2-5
CASSLTDRRETQYF
TGCGCCAGCAGTCTGACGGATAGGCGAGAGACCCAGTACTTC
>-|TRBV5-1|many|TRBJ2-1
CASSLVAREQFF
TGCGCCAGCAGCTTGGTAGCGAGAGAGCAGTTCTTC
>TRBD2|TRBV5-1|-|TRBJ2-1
CASSPGLAGTGEQFF
TGCGCCAGCAGCCCGGGACTAGCGGGGACCGGTGAGCAGTTCTTC
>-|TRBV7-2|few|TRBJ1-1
CASSLVPRGTMNTEAFF
TGTGCCAGCAGCTTAGTCCCTCGTGGGACAATGAACACTGAAGCTTTCTTT
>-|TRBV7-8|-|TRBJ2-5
CASGRGPETQYF
TGTGCCAGCGGCCGCGGTCCGGAGACCCAGTACTTC
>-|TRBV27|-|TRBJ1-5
CASSFYGGPGQPQHF
TGTGCCAGCAGTTTCTATGGGGGGCCGGGTCAGCCCCAGCATTTT
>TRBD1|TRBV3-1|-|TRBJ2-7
CASSQGTGGNEQYF
TGTGCCAGCAGCCAAGGGACAGGGGGTAACGAGCAGTACTTC
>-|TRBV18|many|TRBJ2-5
CASSPAVQETQYF
TGTGCCAGCTCACCTGCCGTACAAGAGACCCAGTACTTC
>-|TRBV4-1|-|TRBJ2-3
CASSQREDTQYF
TGCGCCAGCAGCCAAAGAGAAGATACGCAGTATTTT
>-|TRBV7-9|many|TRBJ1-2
CASTLRADDGYTF
TGTGCCAGCACCCTAAGGGCAGACGATGGCTACACCTTC
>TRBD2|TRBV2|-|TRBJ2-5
CASSERRGVQETQYF
TGTGCCAGCAGTGAACGACGGGGGGTCCAAGAGACCCAGTACTTC
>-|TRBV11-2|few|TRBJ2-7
CASSLVGAGPYEQYF
TGTGCCAGCAGCTTAGTCGGGGCAGGGCCGTACGAGCAGTACTTC
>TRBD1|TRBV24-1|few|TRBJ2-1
CATSDAGTGGREQFF
TGTGCCACCAGTGACGCCGGGACAGGGGGTCGTGAGCAGTTCTTC
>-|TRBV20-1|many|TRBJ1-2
CSASTGSNGYTF
TGCAGTGCTAGTACAGGTTCGAATGGCTACACCTTC
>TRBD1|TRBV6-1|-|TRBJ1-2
CASNKNRGNYGYTF
TGTGCCAGCAATAAGAACAGGGGGAACTATGGCTACACCTTC
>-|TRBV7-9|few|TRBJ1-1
CASSPQQGSTEAFF
TGTGCCAGCAGCCCGCAACAGGGAAGCACTGAAGCTTTCTTT
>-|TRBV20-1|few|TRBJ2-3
CSTTSASSTDTQYF
TGCAGTACAACTTCAGCGTCTAGCACAGATACGCAGTATTTT
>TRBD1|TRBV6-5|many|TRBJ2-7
CASRTGTGSPYEQYF
TGTGCCAGCAGAACCGGGACAGGGAGTCCCTACGAGCAGTACTTC
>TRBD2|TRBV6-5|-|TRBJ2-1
CASSYSPPAGVSNEQFF
TGTGCCAGCAGTTACTCCCCCCCAGCGGGGGTTTCCAATGAGCAGTTCTTC
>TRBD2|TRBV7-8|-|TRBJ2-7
CASSLGPAGGSYEQYF
TGTGCCAGCAGCTTAGGCCCAGCGGGGGGCTCCTACGAGCAGTACTTC
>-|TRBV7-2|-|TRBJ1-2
CASTSNRVGGYTF
TGTGCCAGCACCTCAAACAGGGTTGGTGGCTACACCTTC
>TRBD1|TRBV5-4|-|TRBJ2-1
CASSLGWGQGQGEQFF
TGTGCCAGCAGCTTAGGTTGGGGACAGGGACAGGGTGAGCAGTTCTTC
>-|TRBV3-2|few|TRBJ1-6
CASSSGQGYSPLHF
TGTGCCAGCAGCTCGGGACAGGGGTATTCACCCCTCCACTTT
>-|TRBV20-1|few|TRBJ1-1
CSARVGGGGTEAFF
TGCAGTGCTAGAGTTGGAGGGGGAGGCACTGAAGCTTTCTTT
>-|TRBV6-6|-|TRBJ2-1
CASCPGDGLYYNEQFF
TGTGCCAGCTGCCCGGGCGACGGACTCTACTACAATGAGCAGTTCTTC